Listed below are T cell receptor beta chains from one sample, sequenced in a study of blood T cell repertoires in COVID-19. This table comes from immunoSEQ multiplex PCR, and its TCRdb copy is limited to in-frame clones, with some not included. The sample lists roughly 200,000 clones, 75% to 90% occurring once. Sequenced material: peripheral blood. These receptor sequences come from a human donor with active or convalescent COVID-19. The donor label of this sample is uncertain. The CDR3 runs from the conserved cysteine through the conserved F or W. Size is omitted from some rows. Given values are once, few, many or a class for expanded clones.

abundance | j_gene | v_gene | CDR3aa
once | TRBJ2-3 | TRBV7-9 | CASSLASYSTDTQYF
NA | TRBJ2-3 | TRBV2 | CASSRGYTDTQYF
NA | TRBJ2-7 | TRBV28 | CASSGRTGAYEQYF
few | TRBJ1-1 | TRBV4-1 | CASSQGAQLNTEAFF
NA | TRBJ2-1 | TRBV7-2 | CASSLSGRWGEQFF
NA | TRBJ1-1 | TRBV5-4 | CASSYTGGAAFF
NA | TRBJ1-6 | TRBV5-4 | CASSRGGSRDYSPLHF
NA | TRBJ2-3 | TRBV7-2 | CASSLHTSGSTDTQYF
NA | TRBJ2-5 | TRBV9 | CASSQTGLEETQYF
NA | TRBJ2-1 | TRBV28 | CASSLKAGNEQFF
NA | TRBJ2-1 | TRBV7-2 | CASSLTARLAGGSNEQFF
NA | TRBJ2-2 | TRBV6-5 | CASHWGGANTGELFF
few | TRBJ1-1 | TRBV28 | CASSNRGGTEAFF
NA | TRBJ2-1 | TRBV4-3 | CASSQVRLDRVNEQFF
NA | TRBJ1-2 | TRBV5-4 | CASSLIMKRDGSYGYTF
NA | TRBJ1-5 | TRBV7-9 | CASSLGTANQPQHF
NA | TRBJ2-1 | TRBV30 | CAWGFTGVQQFF
NA | TRBJ1-3 | TRBV7-2 | CASSLGLSGLGNTIYF
once | TRBJ1-1 | TRBV5-1 | CASSLANAGAEAFF
many | TRBJ2-1 | TRBV19 | CASSTRPQGVEQFF
NA | TRBJ2-7 | TRBV20-1 | CSAASGNEQYF
NA | TRBJ1-4 | TRBV2 | CASQIPGQGNEKLFF
NA | TRBJ1-2 | TRBV18 | CASSPPGTGRYGYTF
NA | TRBJ1-5 | TRBV5-1 | CASSLEDSSSGNQPQHF
NA | TRBJ1-3 | TRBV7-2 | CASSLNSGVGNTIYF
NA | TRBJ2-7 | TRBV12-3/TRBV12-4 | CASSRDSYEQYF
NA | TRBJ2-5 | TRBV5-1 | CASSRREDQETQYF
NA | TRBJ1-1 | TRBV15 | CATSREGAAALNTEAFF
NA | TRBJ2-1 | TRBV6-6 | CASSTSGSLNEQFF
NA | TRBJ2-3 | TRBV24-1 | CATSDVGQGSTDTQYF
NA | TRBJ1-1 | TRBV19 | CASNAGIGLNTEAFF
NA | TRBJ1-5 | TRBV9 | CASRAPEGPNQPQHF
NA | TRBJ2-7 | TRBV28 | CASSFVRDILSYEQYF
NA | TRBJ2-7 | TRBV7-8 | CASSLELLYEQYF
NA | TRBJ1-2 | TRBV28 | CASGRQYYGYTF
few | TRBJ2-5 | TRBV11-3 | CASSSGRTGTSSLYETQYF
NA | TRBJ2-7 | TRBV9 | CASSTPPGLPYF
NA | TRBJ1-5 | TRBV15 | CATSKLLQGSAQHF
NA | TRBJ2-3 | TRBV9 | CASSVEGWGPTDTQYF
NA | TRBJ1-3 | TRBV21-1 | CAPGRALSGNTIYF
NA | TRBJ1-5 | TRBV7-2 | CASSTATGGWYQPQHF
NA | TRBJ2-7 | TRBV27 | CASSLFGTGYYEQYF
NA | TRBJ1-4 | TRBV4-2 | CASSQVPGSGQGNKLFF
NA | TRBJ1-2 | TRBV28 | CASSLDGTGVRYGYTF
NA | TRBJ1-6 | TRBV5-3 | CARSRCGQGSSPLHF
NA | TRBJ2-5 | TRBV3-1/TRBV3-2 | CASSPGLAGGWETQYF
NA | TRBJ1-2 | TRBV7-2 | CASSLVAREDGYTF
NA | TRBJ2-1 | TRBV29-1 | CSVEGRLRYNEQFF
NA | TRBJ2-3 | TRBV5-6 | CASRPQGVSGRAGDTQYF
once | TRBJ2-2 | TRBV9 | CASSGIPTERGELFF
NA | TRBJ1-1 | TRBV19 | CASSDRADTEAFF
NA | TRBJ2-3 | TRBV7-9 | CASSPRRLFLEDTQYF
NA | TRBJ2-7 | TRBV5-1 | CASSPDTQQGYEQYF
NA | TRBJ2-7 | TRBV4-1 | CASSQDSGTGSPYEQYF
once | TRBJ1-6 | TRBV5-1 | CASSPQPGTGNSPLHF
NA | TRBJ1-1 | TRBV12-3/TRBV12-4 | CASSFMDSTEAFF
NA | TRBJ2-7 | TRBV27 | CASSLLVAGGASYEQYF
NA | TRBJ1-3 | TRBV12-3/TRBV12-4 | CASSLTAGNTIYF
few | TRBJ1-2 | TRBV11-2 | CASSSNPDRTNYGYTF
NA | TRBJ1-5 | TRBV5-4 | CASSLTGTAPLGPQHF